These 2 T cell receptor beta chains originate from one sample sequenced in a study of cytomegalovirus exposure and HLA in healthy donors. Primers for the PCR totalled 60 Vbeta and 13 Jbeta. Repertoires were generated with immunoSEQ multiplex PCR, while TCRdb's copy carries only in-frame clones and drops some. The sample has under 150,000 clones, 67% seen once; the top ten hold about 8.3%. Sequenced: PBMCs. These TCRs come from a man younger than 30 in good health and CMV-seropositive.

The chain employs TRBV2 and TRBJ2-5, with D perhaps TRBD2 (6 bases). In germline, CDR1 is SNHLY, CDR2 FYNNEI. This CDR3 comprises 12 residues. The V end lost 4 bases, the J end lost 9 bases, and 12 bases lay between the germline ends. This chain's CDR3 is CASSATGGAQYF. The CDR3 nucleotides are TGTGCCAGCAGTGCAACAGGAGGGGCCCAGTACTTC.

V and J are TRBV19 and TRBJ2-4; TRBD2 matches 10 bases. V lost 0 bases and J lost 0; bases outside the gene matches: 5. CDR3 length equals 18 residues. Germline CDR1 LNHDA, CDR2 SQIVND (reference sequence). CDR3 bases: TGTGCCAGTAGTATAGATCAAAGCGGGGGGGCAGCCAAAAACATTCAGTACTTC. This translates into CASSIDQSGGAAKNIQYF.